A few counts support the clone carrying this TCR beta chain. The sample originates from a study of blood T cells in healthy people across ages. This CDR3 comprises 15 residues. V lost 4 bases and J 3 bases, leaving 16 bases between the germline ends. Per the germline V gene, CDR1 is SGHVS and CDR2 is FQNEAQ. Alongside a J-beta primer mix, a sample-barcoded 5' primer served in a second PCR lasting about 7 to 12 cycles. A single record per CDR3 protein comes from TCRdb applying MiXCR to the 5' RACE reads. The profile shows approximately 760,000 distinct CDR3 sequences, 25% of them singletons. These records were also assigned to another study, of T cells of mothers and their children.

Sequencing was performed on blood. The chain employs TRBV7-8 and TRBJ2-7, with D tentatively TRBD1 (6 bases). This clonotype was obtained from a boy between 10 and 17 years old in good health. In DNA form, the CDR3 reads TGTGCCAGCAGCTCCCAGGGGCTGAGCGGCTACGAGCAGTACTTC. Residues: CASSSQGLSGYEQYF.